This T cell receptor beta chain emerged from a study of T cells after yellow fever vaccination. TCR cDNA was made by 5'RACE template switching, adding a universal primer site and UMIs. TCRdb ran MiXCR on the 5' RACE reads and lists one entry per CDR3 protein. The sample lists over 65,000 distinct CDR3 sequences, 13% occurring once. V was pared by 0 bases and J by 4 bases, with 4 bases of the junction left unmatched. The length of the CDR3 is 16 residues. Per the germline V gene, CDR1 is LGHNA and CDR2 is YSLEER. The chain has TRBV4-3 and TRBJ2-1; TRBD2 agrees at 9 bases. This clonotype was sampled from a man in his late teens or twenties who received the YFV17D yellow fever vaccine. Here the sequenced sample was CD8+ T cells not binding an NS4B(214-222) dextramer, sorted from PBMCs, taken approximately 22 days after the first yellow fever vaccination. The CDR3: CASSQDRTSEYNEQFF. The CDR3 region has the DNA TGCGCCAGCAGCCAAGACCGGACTAGCGAATACAATGAGCAGTTCTTC.